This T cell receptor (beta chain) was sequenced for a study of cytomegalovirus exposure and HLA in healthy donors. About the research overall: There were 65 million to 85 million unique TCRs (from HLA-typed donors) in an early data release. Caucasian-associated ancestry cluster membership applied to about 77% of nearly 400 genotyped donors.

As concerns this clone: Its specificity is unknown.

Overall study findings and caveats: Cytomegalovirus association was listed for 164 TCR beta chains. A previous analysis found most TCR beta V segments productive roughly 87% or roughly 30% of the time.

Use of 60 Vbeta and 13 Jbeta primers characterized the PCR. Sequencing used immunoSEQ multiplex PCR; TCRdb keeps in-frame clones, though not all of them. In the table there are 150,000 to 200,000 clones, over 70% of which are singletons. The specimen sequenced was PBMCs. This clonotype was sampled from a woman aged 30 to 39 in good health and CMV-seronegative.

CDR3 DNA: TGTGCCAGCAGCTTAGCGGACAGGGGTGTGTACTATGGCTACACCTTC. Translated, it gives CASSLADRGVYYGYTF. The chain couples TRBV7-8 to TRBJ1-2; 9 bases fit TRBD1. J lost 3 bases, V lost 0 bases, and 5 bases had no gene match. CDR1 and CDR2 (germline): SGHVS, FQNEAQ. The CDR3 totals 16 residues.